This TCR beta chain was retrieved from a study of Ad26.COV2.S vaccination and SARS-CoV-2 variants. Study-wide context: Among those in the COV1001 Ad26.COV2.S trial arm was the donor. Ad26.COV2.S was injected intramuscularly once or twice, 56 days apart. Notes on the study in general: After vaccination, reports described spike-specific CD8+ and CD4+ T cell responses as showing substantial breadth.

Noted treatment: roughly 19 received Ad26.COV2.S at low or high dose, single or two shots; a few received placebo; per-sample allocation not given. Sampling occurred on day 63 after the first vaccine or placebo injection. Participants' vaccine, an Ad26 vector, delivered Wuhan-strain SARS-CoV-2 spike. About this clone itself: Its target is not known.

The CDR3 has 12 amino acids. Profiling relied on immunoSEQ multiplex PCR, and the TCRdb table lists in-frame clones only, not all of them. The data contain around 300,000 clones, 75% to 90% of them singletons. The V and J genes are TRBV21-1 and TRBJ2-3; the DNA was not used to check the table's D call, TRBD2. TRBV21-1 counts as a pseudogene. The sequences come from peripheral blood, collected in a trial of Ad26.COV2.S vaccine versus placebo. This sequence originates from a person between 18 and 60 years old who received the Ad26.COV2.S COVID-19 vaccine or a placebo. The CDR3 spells CASPTSTDTQYF. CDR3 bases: TGTGCCAGTCCCACTAGCACAGATACGCAGTATTTT.